This record concerns one T cell receptor beta chain sequence. Its antigen is undetermined. Sequenced by immunoSEQ multiplex PCR; TCRdb stores in-frame clones only, minus some. The profile shows approximately 84,000 clones, approximately 89% of them singletons. These data originate in a study of OX40 agonist ivuxolimab in advanced cancers. Study results and limitations: On average, CD8+ T cells had more expanded clones than CD4+.

Trimming cost V 5 bases and J 3 bases, with 8 bases left between them. Germline values: CDR1 MNHEY, CDR2 SVGAGI. The CDR3 contains 13 residues. The J gene is TRBJ1-3, the V gene TRBV6-5; possible D gene TRBD1, 5 bases. The source of this sequence is an adult with an advanced solid tumor such as melanoma, head and neck, liver or kidney cancer. The specimen comprised CD4+ or CD8+ T cells sorted from blood, sampled in a trial of the OX40 agonist ivuxolimab. The CDR3 DNA sequence: TGTGCCAGCAGTCGAGGGGTTGGAAACACCATATATTTT. Translated, it gives CASSRGVGNTIYF.